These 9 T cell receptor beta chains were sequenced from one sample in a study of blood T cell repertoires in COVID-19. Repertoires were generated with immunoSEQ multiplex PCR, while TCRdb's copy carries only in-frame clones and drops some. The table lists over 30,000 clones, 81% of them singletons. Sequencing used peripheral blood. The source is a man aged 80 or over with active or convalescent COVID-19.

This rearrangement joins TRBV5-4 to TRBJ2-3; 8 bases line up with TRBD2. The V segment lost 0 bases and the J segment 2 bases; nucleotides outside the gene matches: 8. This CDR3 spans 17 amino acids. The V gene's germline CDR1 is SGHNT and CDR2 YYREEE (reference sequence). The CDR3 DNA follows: TGTGCCAGCAGCTTGGCCCCCGGGACTAGATACACAGATACGCAGTATTTT. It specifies CASSLAPGTRYTDTQYF.

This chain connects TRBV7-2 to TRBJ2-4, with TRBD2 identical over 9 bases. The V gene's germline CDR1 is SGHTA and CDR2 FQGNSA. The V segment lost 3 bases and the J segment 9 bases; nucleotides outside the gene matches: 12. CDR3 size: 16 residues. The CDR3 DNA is TGTGCCAGCAGCTTCTCGGCGGGAGGGCCGTCGACCATTCAGTACTTC. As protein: CASSFSAGGPSTIQYF.

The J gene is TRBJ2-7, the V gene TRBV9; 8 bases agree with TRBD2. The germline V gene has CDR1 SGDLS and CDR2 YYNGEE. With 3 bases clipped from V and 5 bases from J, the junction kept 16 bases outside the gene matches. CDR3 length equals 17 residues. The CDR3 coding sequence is TGTGCCAGCAGCGCACGGGGGGCGGGAGGTGGTTTGGACGAGCAGTACTTC. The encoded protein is CASSARGAGGGLDEQYF.

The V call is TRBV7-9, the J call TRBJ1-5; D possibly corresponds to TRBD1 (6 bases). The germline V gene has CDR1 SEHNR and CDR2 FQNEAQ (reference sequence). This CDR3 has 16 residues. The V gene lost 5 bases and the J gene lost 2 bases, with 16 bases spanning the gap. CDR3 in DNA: TGTGCCAGCAGCGCAGACAGGAATTATGGCAATCAGCCCCAGCATTTT. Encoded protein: CASSADRNYGNQPQHF.

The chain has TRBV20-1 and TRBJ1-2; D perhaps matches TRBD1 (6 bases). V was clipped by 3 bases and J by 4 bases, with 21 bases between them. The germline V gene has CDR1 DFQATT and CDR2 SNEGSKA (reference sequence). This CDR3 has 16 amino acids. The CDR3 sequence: CSASARGLGAGYGYTF. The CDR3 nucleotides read TGCAGTGCTAGTGCTCGGGGCTTGGGGGCAGGCTATGGCTACACCTTC.

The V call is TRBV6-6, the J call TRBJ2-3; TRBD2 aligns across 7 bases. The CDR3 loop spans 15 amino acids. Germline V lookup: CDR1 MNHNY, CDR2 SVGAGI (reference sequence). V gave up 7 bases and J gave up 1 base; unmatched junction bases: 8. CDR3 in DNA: TGTGCCAGCATGAACCGCGCGGGGGGCACAGATACGCAGTATTTT. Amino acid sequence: CASMNRAGGTDTQYF.

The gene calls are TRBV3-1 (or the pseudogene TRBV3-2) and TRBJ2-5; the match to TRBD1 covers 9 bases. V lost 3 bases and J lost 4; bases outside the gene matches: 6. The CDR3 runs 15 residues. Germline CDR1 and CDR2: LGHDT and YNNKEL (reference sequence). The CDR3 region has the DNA TGTGCCAGCAGCCAGGACTCACAGGGGGCAGAGACCCAGTACTTC. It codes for CASSQDSQGAETQYF.

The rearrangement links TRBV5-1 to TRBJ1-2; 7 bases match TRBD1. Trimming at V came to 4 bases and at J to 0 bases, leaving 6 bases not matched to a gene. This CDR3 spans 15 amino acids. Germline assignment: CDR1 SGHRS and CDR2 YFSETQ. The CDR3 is CASSPRTGANYGYTF. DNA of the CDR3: TGCGCCAGCAGCCCACGGACAGGAGCTAACTATGGCTACACCTTC.

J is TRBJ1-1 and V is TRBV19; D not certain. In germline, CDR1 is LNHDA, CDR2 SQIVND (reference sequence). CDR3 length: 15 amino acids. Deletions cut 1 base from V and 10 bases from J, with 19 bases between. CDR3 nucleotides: TGTGCCAGTAGTATAGCCACAGCTACCCTAGCGGGAGCTTTCTTT. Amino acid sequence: CASSIATATLAGAFF.